These T cell receptor beta chains were read from a single sample in a study of T cell repertoires in aging, cancer and after chemotherapy. MiXCR was run by TCRdb on the multiplex PCR reads, yielding one entry per CDR3 protein. The data contain 2,200 or so distinct CDR3 sequences, about 25% of them singletons. The sample was blood. The receptors stem from a human donor in good health. Each CDR3 is given without its conserved first and last residue. Clone size is shown for a subset of rows, as once, few, many or a class of expanded clone.

cdr3_aa: ASSLELTREQF; v_call: TRBV5-1; j_call: TRBJ2-1; clone_size: few; cdr3_length: 11
cdr3_aa: ASSKKDRGNSPLH; v_call: TRBV5-6; j_call: TRBJ1-6; clone_size: medium-sized; cdr3_length: 13
cdr3_aa: ASSYLQINYNQPQH; v_call: TRBV6-6; j_call: TRBJ1-5; clone_size: few; cdr3_length: 14
cdr3_aa: SVWEPPRETQY; v_call: TRBV29-1; j_call: TRBJ2-5; clone_size: large; cdr3_length: 11
cdr3_aa: AWSLRTSGAATDTQY; v_call: TRBV30; j_call: TRBJ2-3; clone_size: medium-sized; cdr3_length: 15
cdr3_aa: ASSFPLGNEQF; v_call: TRBV12-3/TRBV12-4; j_call: TRBJ2-1; clone_size: medium-sized; cdr3_length: 11
cdr3_aa: ATSGDSANTGELF; v_call: TRBV24-1; j_call: TRBJ2-2; clone_size: medium-sized; cdr3_length: 13
cdr3_aa: ASTFLRNTIY; v_call: TRBV19; j_call: TRBJ1-3; clone_size: medium-sized; cdr3_length: 10
cdr3_aa: ASSLHLETQY; v_call: TRBV5-1; j_call: -; clone_size: -; cdr3_length: 10
cdr3_aa: SVPQGPDTQY; v_call: TRBV29-1; j_call: TRBJ2-3; clone_size: large; cdr3_length: 10
cdr3_aa: ATSDASQGRRQPQH; v_call: TRBV24-1; j_call: TRBJ1-5; clone_size: medium-sized; cdr3_length: 14
cdr3_aa: ASSRVGSGVEKLF; v_call: TRBV19; j_call: TRBJ1-4; clone_size: medium-sized; cdr3_length: 13
cdr3_aa: ASSYRHGGSNEQF; v_call: TRBV5-4; j_call: TRBJ2-1; clone_size: -; cdr3_length: 13
cdr3_aa: ASSYSISGNEAF; v_call: TRBV6-5; j_call: TRBJ1-1; clone_size: medium-sized; cdr3_length: 12
cdr3_aa: SVGETPWGAKNIQY; v_call: TRBV29-1; j_call: TRBJ2-4; clone_size: large; cdr3_length: 14
cdr3_aa: ASSQLIGKGETQY; v_call: TRBV14; j_call: TRBJ2-5; clone_size: few; cdr3_length: 13
cdr3_aa: ASSLRQGTDTQY; v_call: TRBV18; j_call: TRBJ2-3; clone_size: medium-sized; cdr3_length: 12